This T cell receptor beta chain emerged from a study of Graves' ophthalmopathy and Graves' hyperthyroidism. Overall study results and limits: A majority of expanded thyroid clonotypes exceeding 0.001 frequency were likewise present in blood.

The TCR beta CDR3 regions underwent amplification from RNA transcripts. The workflow started with a first-round RT-PCR run with HTBI primers and then moved on to a second-round multiplex PCR. MiXCR, run by TCRdb on the multiplex PCR reads, gives a single entry per CDR3 protein. The sample records hundreds of thousands of distinct CDR3 sequences, 20% to 25% being singletons. Hyperthyroidism counted as stable given no ophthalmopathy within 18 months of follow-up. Enrolled hyperthyroidism patients had a new diagnosis, a duration under 2 months, and an age of 18 to 65. In its sample, this clonotype was seen many times. Its specificity is unknown. The V and J ends lost 6 bases and 1 base respectively, with 12 bases between them. CDR3 size: 14 residues. Germline V gives CDR1 WSHSY, CDR2 SAAADI.

Sequenced sample: peripheral blood. The receptor was derived from a woman aged 18 to 35 with stable Graves' hyperthyroidism. Some clones in this sample may be carry-over from other donors' samples. This sequence joins TRBV10-2 and TRBJ1-1; D is undetermined. DNA of the CDR3: TGCGCCAGCAGCTTGGACGGGGAGAACACTGAAGCTTTCTTT. Amino acids: CASSLDGENTEAFF.